This T cell receptor beta chain is drawn from a study of CD8+CD57+ T cells in acquired aplastic anemia. Study-wide background: The sorted CD4+ and CD8+ cells yielded an average about 3.3 ug of DNA.

Profiling that covered TCR beta VDJ and CDR3 relied on genomic DNA as its template. TCRdb reanalysed the reads using MiXCR and keeps one entry per CDR3 protein. This table has about 160,000 distinct CDR3 sequences, around half appearing once. Many counts were recorded for this clonotype. Its antigen is still unknown. Between the trimmed V and J ends, which lost 0 bases and 6 bases, there was a span of 17 bases. Germline V gene lookup returns CDR1 MRHNA and CDR2 SNTAGT. The CDR3 sequence is 16 residues long. Study-wide results and caveats: Researchers report that 25 to 30 CD8+ CDR3 sequences appeared in both patients and controls. CD8+ Simpson's diversity did not differ significantly between patients and controls.

Sequencing involved patients with CD8+CD57+ cell expansion previously shown by flow cytometry. The V gene is TRBV6-4, the J gene TRBJ1-2, with no clear D. The receptor's source is a human donor with aplastic anemia. Sequenced material: sorted CD4+, CD8+, or CD8+CD57+ T cells (not recorded which) from PBMCs. The CDR3 spells CASSDSTSTGVDGYTF. For the CDR3, the DNA is TGTGCCAGCAGTGACTCTACCTCGACCGGGGTCGATGGCTACACCTTC.